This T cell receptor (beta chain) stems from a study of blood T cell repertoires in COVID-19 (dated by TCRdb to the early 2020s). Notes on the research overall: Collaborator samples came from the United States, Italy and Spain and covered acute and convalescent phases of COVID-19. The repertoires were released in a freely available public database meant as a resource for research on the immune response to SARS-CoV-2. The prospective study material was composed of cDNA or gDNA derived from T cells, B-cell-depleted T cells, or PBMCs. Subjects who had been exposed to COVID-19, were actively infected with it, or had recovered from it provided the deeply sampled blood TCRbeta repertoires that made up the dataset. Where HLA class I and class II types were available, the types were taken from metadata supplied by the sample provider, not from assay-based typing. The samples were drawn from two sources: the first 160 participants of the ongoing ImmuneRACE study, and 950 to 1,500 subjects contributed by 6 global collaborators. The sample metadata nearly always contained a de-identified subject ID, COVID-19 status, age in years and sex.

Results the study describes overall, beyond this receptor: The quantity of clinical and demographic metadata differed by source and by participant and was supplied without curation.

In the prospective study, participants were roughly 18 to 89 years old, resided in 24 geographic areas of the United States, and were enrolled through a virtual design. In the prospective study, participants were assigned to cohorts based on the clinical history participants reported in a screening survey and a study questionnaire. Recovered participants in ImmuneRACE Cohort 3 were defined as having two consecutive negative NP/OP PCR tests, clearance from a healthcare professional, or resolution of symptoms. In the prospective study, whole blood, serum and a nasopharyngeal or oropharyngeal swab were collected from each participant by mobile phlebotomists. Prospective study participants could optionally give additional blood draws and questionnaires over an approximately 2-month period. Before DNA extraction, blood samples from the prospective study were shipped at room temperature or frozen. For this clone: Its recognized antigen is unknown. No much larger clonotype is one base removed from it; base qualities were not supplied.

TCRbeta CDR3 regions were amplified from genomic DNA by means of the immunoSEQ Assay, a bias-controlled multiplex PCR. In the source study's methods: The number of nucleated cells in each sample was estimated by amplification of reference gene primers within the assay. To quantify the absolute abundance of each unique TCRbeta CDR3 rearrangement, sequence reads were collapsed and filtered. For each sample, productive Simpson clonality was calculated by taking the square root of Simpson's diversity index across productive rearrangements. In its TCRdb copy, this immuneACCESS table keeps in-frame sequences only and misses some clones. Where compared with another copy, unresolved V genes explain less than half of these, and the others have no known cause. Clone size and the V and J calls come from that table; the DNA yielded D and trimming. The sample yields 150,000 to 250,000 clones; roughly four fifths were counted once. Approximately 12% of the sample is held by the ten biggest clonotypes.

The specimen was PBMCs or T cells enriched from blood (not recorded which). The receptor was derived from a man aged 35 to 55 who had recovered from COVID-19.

The CDR3: CASRPGPIQETQYF. The sequence in DNA is TGTGCCAGCCGTCCAGGGCCCATTCAAGAGACCCAGTACTTC. The chain couples TRBV6-5 to TRBJ2-5; 5 matching bases give a weak D call of TRBD1. The germline V gene yields MNHEY for CDR1 and SVGAGI for CDR2. Trimming costs V 8 bases and J 2 bases, and their ends lie 15 bases apart. The CDR3 sequence holds 14 residues, the cysteine and phenylalanine included. The only DNA kept is the CDR3, 42 bases in frame from the first base.